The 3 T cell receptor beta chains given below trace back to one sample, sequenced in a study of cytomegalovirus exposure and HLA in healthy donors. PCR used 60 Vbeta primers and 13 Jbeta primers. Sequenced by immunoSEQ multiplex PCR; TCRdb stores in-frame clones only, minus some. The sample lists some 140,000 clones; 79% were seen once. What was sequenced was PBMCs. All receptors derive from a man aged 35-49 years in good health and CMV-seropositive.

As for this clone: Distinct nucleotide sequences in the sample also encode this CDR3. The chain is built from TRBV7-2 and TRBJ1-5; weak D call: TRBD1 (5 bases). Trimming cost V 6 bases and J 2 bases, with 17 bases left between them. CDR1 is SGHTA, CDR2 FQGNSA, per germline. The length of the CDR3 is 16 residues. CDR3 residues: CASSLQGNEGNQPQHF. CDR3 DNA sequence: TGTGCCAGCAGTTTGCAGGGAAACGAAGGCAATCAGCCCCAGCATTTT. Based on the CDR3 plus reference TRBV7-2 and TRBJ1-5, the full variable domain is GAGVSQSPSNKVTEKGKDVELRCDPISGHTALYWYRQSLGQGLEFLIYFQGNSAPDKSGLPSDRFSAERTGGSVSTLTIQRTQQEDSAVYLCASSLQGNEGNQPQHFGDGTRLSIL.

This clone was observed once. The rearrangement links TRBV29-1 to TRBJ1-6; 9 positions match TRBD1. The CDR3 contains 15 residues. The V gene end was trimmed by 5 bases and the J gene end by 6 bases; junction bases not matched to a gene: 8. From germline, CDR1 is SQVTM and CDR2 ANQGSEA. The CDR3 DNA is TGCAGCGTTCGCTCCGGGACAGGGATTAATTCACCCCTCCACTTT. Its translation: CSVRSGTGINSPLHF.

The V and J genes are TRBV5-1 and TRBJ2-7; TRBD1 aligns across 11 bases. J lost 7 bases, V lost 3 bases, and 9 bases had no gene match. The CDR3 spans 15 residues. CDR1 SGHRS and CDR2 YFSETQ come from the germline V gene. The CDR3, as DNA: TGCGCCAGCAGCTCCTTCGGACAGGGGGCGGGTGAGCAGTACTTC. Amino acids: CASSSFGQGAGEQYF.